These T cell receptor beta chains were read from a single sample in a study of OX40 agonist ivuxolimab in advanced cancers. Libraries were prepared by immunoSEQ multiplex PCR; TCRdb keeps only in-frame clonotypes and omits some of them. Here the sample spans 50,000 to 65,000 clones, about 91% being singletons. Sequenced material: CD4+ or CD8+ T cells sorted from blood, taken in a trial of the OX40 agonist ivuxolimab. These receptor sequences come from an adult with an advanced solid tumor such as melanoma, head and neck, liver or kidney cancer. The CDR3 runs from the conserved cysteine through the conserved F or W. D genes are given only for firm matches. Some rows mark clone size as missing; the rest say once, few, many or name a class of expanded clone.

>NA|TRBV9|TRBD1|TRBJ2-3
CASSSLGDRSTDTQYF
TGTGCCAGCAGTTCCCTGGGGGACAGGAGCACAGATACGCAGTATTTT
>once|TRBV4-1|NA|TRBJ1-5
CASSQEFLSNQPQHF
TGCGCCAGCAGCCAAGAGTTTCTGAGCAATCAGCCCCAGCATTTT
>NA|TRBV10-3|TRBD2|TRBJ2-1
CAISESPGTSGYNEQFF
TGTGCCATCAGTGAGTCACCCGGGACTAGCGGCTACAATGAGCAGTTCTTC
>NA|TRBV27|NA|TRBJ1-5
CASSPRAEGPNQPQHF
TGTGCCAGCAGCCCTAGGGCAGAGGGCCCCAATCAGCCCCAGCATTTT
>NA|TRBV5-4|NA|TRBJ2-7
CASSFFSPGNEQYF
TGTGCCAGCAGCTTTTTTAGTCCCGGGAATGAGCAGTACTTC
>once|TRBV27|NA|TRBJ1-2
CASSSAAANYGYTF
TGTGCCAGCAGTTCGGCTGCGGCTAACTATGGCTACACCTTC
>NA|TRBV9|NA|TRBJ1-5
CASSVAPGNNQPQHF
TGTGCCAGCAGCGTAGCCCCAGGAAACAATCAGCCCCAGCATTTT
>NA|TRBV28|NA|TRBJ1-2
CASSPHYPREGYTF
TGTGCCAGCAGTCCCCACTATCCCAGGGAAGGCTACACCTTC
>NA|TRBV5-1|NA|TRBJ1-5
CASSLVGGSNQPQHF
TGCGCCAGCAGCTTGGTGGGGGGGAGCAATCAGCCCCAGCATTTT
>NA|TRBV7-6|TRBD1|TRBJ2-1
CASSPGGGTGESVGRFYNEQFF
TGTGCCAGCAGCCCTGGCGGCGGGACAGGAGAAAGCGTCGGGAGATTTTACAATGAGCAGTTCTTC
>NA|TRBV7-9|NA|TRBJ2-1
CASSLTTLYNEQFF
TGTGCCAGCAGCTTAACAACCCTCTACAATGAGCAGTTCTTC
>NA|TRBV9|NA|TRBJ2-7
CASSVDEDYEQYF
TGTGCCAGCAGCGTAGATGAGGACTACGAGCAGTACTTC
>NA|TRBV9|TRBD2|TRBJ2-1
CASSVTSGTYNEQFF
TGTGCCAGCAGCGTCACTAGCGGAACCTACAATGAGCAGTTCTTC
>NA|TRBV6-4|NA|TRBJ2-1
CASSLQGYGGNEQFF
TGTGCCAGCAGTCTTCAGGGGTATGGAGGCAATGAGCAGTTCTTC
>NA|TRBV25-1|TRBD1|TRBJ2-5
CASSTGGEETQYF
TGTGCCAGCAGTACAGGGGGCGAAGAGACCCAGTACTTC
>NA|TRBV5-6|TRBD1|TRBJ1-1
CASSRGTALDTEAFF
TGTGCCAGCAGCCGCGGGACAGCCCTAGACACTGAAGCTTTCTTT
>NA|TRBV11-2|TRBD1|TRBJ1-3
CASSPWDRQGSGNTIYF
TGTGCCAGCAGCCCCTGGGACAGGCAGGGCTCTGGAAACACCATATATTTT
>NA|TRBV6-6|TRBD2|TRBJ2-3
CASSGLASEDTQYF
TGTGCCAGCAGCGGACTAGCGAGCGAGGATACGCAGTATTTT
>NA|TRBV5-6|NA|TRBJ1-1
CASSLVAGEYTEAFF
TGTGCCAGCAGCTTGGTCGCAGGGGAGTACACTGAAGCTTTCTTT
>NA|TRBV28|NA|TRBJ1-5
CASSLRSHSNQPQHF
TGTGCCAGCAGTTTACGGTCCCATAGCAATCAGCCCCAGCATTTT
>NA|TRBV18|NA|TRBJ1-3
CASSPRTEYSGNTIYF
TGTGCCAGCTCACCAAGGACAGAGTACTCTGGAAACACCATATATTTT
>NA|TRBV5-1|NA|TRBJ2-1
CASSFELAGSSYNEQFF
TGCGCCAGCAGCTTTGAACTCGCGGGGAGCTCCTACAATGAGCAGTTCTTC
>NA|TRBV19|NA|TRBJ1-2
CASSMQFWQAADGGYTF
TGTGCCAGTAGTATGCAGTTTTGGCAGGCCGCCGACGGTGGCTACACCTTC